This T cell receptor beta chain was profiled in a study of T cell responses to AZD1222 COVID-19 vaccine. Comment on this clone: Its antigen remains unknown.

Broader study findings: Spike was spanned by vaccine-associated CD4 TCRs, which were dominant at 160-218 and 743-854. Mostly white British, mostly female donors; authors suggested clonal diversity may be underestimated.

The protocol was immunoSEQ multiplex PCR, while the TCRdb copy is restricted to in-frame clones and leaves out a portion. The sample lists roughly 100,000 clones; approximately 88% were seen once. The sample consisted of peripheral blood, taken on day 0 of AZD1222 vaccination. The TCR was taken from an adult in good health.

The CDR3 loop reads CASSIWDRREKLFF. The CDR3 DNA follows: TGTGCCAGTAGTATATGGGACAGACGTGAGAAACTGTTTTTT. V usage is TRBV19 and J usage is TRBJ1-4, with 7 positions matching TRBD1. The CDR3 has 14 residues. Looked up from germline, CDR1 is LNHDA and CDR2 is SQIVND (reference sequence). V lost 2 bases and J lost 11; bases outside the gene matches: 8.